These 9 T cell receptor beta chains share one sample of origin, sequenced in a study of CXCR4 blockade with PD-1 therapy in pancreatic cancer. Here immunoSEQ multiplex PCR was the method, and the copy in TCRdb shows in-frame clones only, minus some. Here the sample spans 4,000 to 6,000 clones, around 50% being singletons. Sequenced input: tumor tissue. The receptor source for this set is a human donor with pancreatic ductal adenocarcinoma.

The rearrangement uses TRBV19 and TRBJ1-3; no firm D call. The CDR3 is 15 residues long. CDR1 and CDR2 (germline): LNHDA, SQIVND (reference sequence). Between the trimmed V and J ends, which lost 2 bases and 1 base, there was a span of 9 bases. Here the CDR3 DNA reads TGTGCCAGTAGTATAAGCTTGTCTTCTGGAAACACCATATATTTT. Translated, it gives CASSISLSSGNTIYF.

The chain is built from TRBV19 and TRBJ2-3, with D uncertain. Per the germline V gene, CDR1 is LNHDA and CDR2 is SQIVND (reference sequence). The CDR3 is made up of 15 amino acids. V was pared by 4 bases and J by 2 bases, with 13 bases between. CDR3: CASSKTDGFTDTQYF. DNA for the CDR3: TGTGCCAGTAGTAAGACGGATGGCTTCACAGATACGCAGTATTTT.

V is TRBV18 and J is TRBJ2-1, with D unclear. Germline V gene lookup returns CDR1 KGHSH and CDR2 LQKENI. This CDR3 has 15 residues. Trimming took off 3 bases at V and 1 base at J, with 10 bases between the two ends. CDR3 in DNA: TGTGCCAGCTCACCGATGGAGAGGTCCTACAATGAGCAGTTCTTC. Translated, it gives CASSPMERSYNEQFF.

This clone was counted only a few times. The chain links TRBV7-1 to TRBJ2-1; 11 positions match TRBD1. TRBV7-1 is an ORF; its function is uncertain. Germline trimming cut 4 bases from V and 1 base from J; bases unmatched to any gene: 9. The CDR3 is 18 amino acids. The CDR3: CASSLTGTGGSSYNEQFF. As DNA, the CDR3 is TGTGCCAGCAGCTTAACCGGGACAGGGGGTTCTTCCTACAATGAGCAGTTCTTC.

On this clone: One or more bases were not read clearly; the residue they encode is written X. The rearrangement uses TRBV18 and TRBJ2-7, with D possibly being TRBD2 (6 bases). The CDR3 is 14 residues long. CDR1 and CDR2 (germline): KGHSH, LQKENI. Trimming cost V 2 bases and J 12 bases, with 20 bases left between them. CDR3 nucleotide sequence: TGTGCCAGCTCACCATACGAGCGGGCAACAGTTCRGTACTTC. This codes for CASSPYERATVXYF.

This chain joins TRBV19 and TRBJ1-6; D gene uncertain. The length of the CDR3 is 13 residues. V lost 0 bases and J 8 bases, leaving 5 bases between the germline ends. Germline V gives CDR1 LNHDA, CDR2 SQIVND (reference sequence). CDR3 in amino acids: CASSIEVDSPLHF. The CDR3 nucleotides read TGTGCCAGTAGTATAGAAGTTGATTCACCCCTCCACTTT.

The V call is TRBV30, the J call TRBJ1-1; D remains unclear. Germline loops: CDR1 GTSNPN, CDR2 SVGIG (reference sequence). There are 13 residues in the CDR3. The germline V and J ends were trimmed by 3 bases and 2 bases, with 10 bases remaining between them. The CDR3 DNA reads TGTGCCTGGAGAGACGGATTCAACACTGAAGCTTTCTTT. Translation: CAWRDGFNTEAFF.

CDR3 nucleotides: TGCGCCAGCAGCTCTCCGGTGGAAGGACGGGACTACGAGCAGTACTTC. It codes for CASSSPVEGRDYEQYF. This chain links TRBV5-1 with TRBJ2-7, with D tentatively TRBD2 (5 bases). Germline V CDR1 and CDR2: SGHRS, YFSETQ. CDR3 length: 16 amino acids. The germline V and J ends were trimmed by 3 bases and 3 bases, with 19 bases remaining between them.

V is TRBV30 and J is TRBJ1-1; tentative D call: TRBD1 (5 bases). V lost 3 bases and J lost 10, with 12 bases in between. Germline values: CDR1 GTSNPN, CDR2 SVGIG (reference sequence). This CDR3 is built from 11 residues. CDR3 DNA sequence: TGTGCCTGGAGCCAACAGGATGGAGCTTTCTTT. This codes for CAWSQQDGAFF.